This T cell receptor beta chain was identified in a study of T cell responses to AZD1222 COVID-19 vaccine. Study-level findings and limits: The sample set comprised mostly white British donors with more females, and clonal diversity was possibly underestimated.

Per germline, CDR1 LGHDT and CDR2 YNNKEL (reference sequence). The CDR3 consists of 15 residues. With V trimmed by 1 base and J by 5 bases, 5 bases remained unmatched. A remark on this clone: The antigen is not known.

The repertoire was sequenced with immunoSEQ multiplex PCR; TCRdb's copy has only in-frame clones and lacks some. Counted here are roughly 150,000 clones, 92% occurring once; the ten biggest clones make up under 3.5%. The source is an adult who received the AZD1222 COVID-19 vaccine. This specimen was peripheral blood, taken 28 days after the second AZD1222 dose. This sequence joins TRBV3-1 (or the pseudogene TRBV3-2) and TRBJ2-5, with 9 bases aligning to TRBD2. CDR3 nucleotides: TGTGCCAGCAGCCAAGGGGTAGCGGGAGAGGAGACCCAGTACTTC. Protein: CASSQGVAGEETQYF.